Here is one T cell receptor (beta chain) with its context. What it binds is unknown. These data belong to a study of shared clonotypes between healthy human individuals. Study-level information: Three CD4 naive, three CD4 memory, two CD8 naive and one CD8 memory plate were used per donor.

The junction had 6 bases not matched to a gene; V was cut back by 1 base and J by 3 bases. This CDR3 region has 15 residues. Per the germline V gene, CDR1 is LGHNA and CDR2 is YNFKEQ. The repertoire was sequenced with immunoSEQ multiplex PCR; TCRdb's copy has only in-frame clones and lacks some. The table lists roughly 500,000 clones, roughly 95% of them singletons. Study findings and constraints: Deeper or shallower sequencing was expected to change how clonotypes are shared among donors. The study drew on few donors, limiting represented genetic and exposure-history diversity. Clonotypes shared by all four sorted-subset donors had higher generation probabilities than non-shared clonotypes.

This chain links TRBV4-2 with TRBJ2-7; TRBD2 matches 7 bases. This sequence was found in a woman aged 25 to 39 in good health. Specimen: naive CD4+ T cells sorted from blood. Subset of the sample: CD45RA+ positively selected. The CDR3 reads CASSQATTGGYEQYF. The CDR3 coding sequence is TGTGCCAGCAGCCAAGCCACGACGGGAGGCTACGAGCAGTACTTC.